These T cell receptor beta chains were read from a single sample in a study of post-analysis software for immune sequencing data. Via MiXCR, TCRdb re-called the PCR reads, giving one row per CDR3 protein. The sample carries 600,000 to 750,000 distinct CDR3 sequences, 59% recorded once. The specimen was blood. These receptor sequences come from a girl aged 2-10 years with multiple sclerosis. Both conserved end residues are part of each CDR3. D genes are given only for firm matches. Clone size appears in some rows only: once, few, many, or a class for an expanded clone.

abundance: .; v_gene: TRBV4-1; d_gene: .; len: 18; j_gene: TRBJ2-3; CDR3aa: CASSQDLPTGTSTDTQYF; CDR3nt: TGCGCCAGCAGCCAAGATCTCCCCACAGGTACTAGCACAGACACGCAGTATTTT
abundance: few; v_gene: TRBV6-6; d_gene: .; len: 14; j_gene: TRBJ2-2; CDR3aa: CASSYPENTGELFF; CDR3nt: TGTGCCAGCAGTTATCCAGAAAACACCGGGGAGCTGTTTTTT
abundance: few; v_gene: TRBV2; d_gene: TRBD2; len: 16; j_gene: TRBJ2-5; CDR3aa: CASSPSGLVAQETQYF; CDR3nt: TGTGCCAGCAGTCCCTCCGGACTAGTGGCGCAAGAGACCCAGTACTTC
abundance: .; v_gene: TRBV9; d_gene: .; len: 15; j_gene: TRBJ2-7; CDR3aa: CASSVNGARAHEQYF; CDR3nt: TGTGCCAGCAGCGTTAACGGAGCCCGGGCTCACGAGCAGTACTTC
abundance: .; v_gene: TRBV27; d_gene: .; len: 14; j_gene: TRBJ2-7; CDR3aa: CASSTIPGPYEQYF; CDR3nt: TGTGCCAGCAGTACTATCCCGGGGCCCTACGAGCAGTACTTC
abundance: .; v_gene: TRBV24-1; d_gene: .; len: 13; j_gene: TRBJ1-6; CDR3aa: CATSDQSGSPLHF; CDR3nt: TGTGCCACCAGTGACCAGTCCGGTTCACCCCTCCACTTT
abundance: .; v_gene: TRBV7-8; d_gene: TRBD2; len: 17; j_gene: TRBJ2-7; CDR3aa: CASSLGLAGAPTYEQYF; CDR3nt: TGTGCCAGCAGCCTAGGACTAGCGGGAGCGCCCACCTACGAGCAGTACTTC
abundance: few; v_gene: TRBV5-1; d_gene: .; len: 14; j_gene: TRBJ2-7; CDR3aa: CASSLEEGFHEQYF; CDR3nt: TGCGCCAGCAGCTTGGAAGAGGGTTTCCACGAGCAGTACTTC
abundance: few; v_gene: TRBV29-1; d_gene: TRBD1; len: 13; j_gene: TRBJ2-5; CDR3aa: CSARRDRQETQYF; CDR3nt: TGCAGCGCCCGACGGGACAGACAAGAGACCCAGTACTTC
abundance: few; v_gene: TRBV7-8; d_gene: .; len: 15; j_gene: TRBJ1-2; CDR3aa: CASSLGTVRNYGYTF; CDR3nt: TGTGCCAGCAGCTTAGGGACAGTTAGAAACTATGGCTACACCTTC
abundance: few; v_gene: TRBV10-3; d_gene: TRBD2; len: 14; j_gene: TRBJ2-5; CDR3aa: CAISGREGRETQYF; CDR3nt: TGTGCCATCAGTGGCAGGGAGGGTAGGGAGACCCAGTACTTC
abundance: once; v_gene: TRBV20-1; d_gene: .; len: 12; j_gene: TRBJ2-3; CDR3aa: CSARLEGESQYF; CDR3nt: TGCAGCGCTAGATTGGAGGGAGAGTCGCAGTATTTT
abundance: .; v_gene: TRBV4-2; d_gene: .; len: 13; j_gene: TRBJ2-1; CDR3aa: CASSQELVGEQFF; CDR3nt: TGTGCCAGCAGCCAAGAACTAGTGGGTGAGCAGTTCTTC
abundance: .; v_gene: TRBV7-9; d_gene: .; len: 15; j_gene: TRBJ2-1; CDR3aa: CASGLQGRSYNEQFF; CDR3nt: TGTGCCAGCGGCTTACAAGGTCGGTCCTACAATGAGCAGTTCTTC
abundance: .; v_gene: TRBV6-2/TRBV6-3; d_gene: TRBD1; len: 20; j_gene: TRBJ2-7; CDR3aa: CASSYTLRDRGLSISYEQYF; CDR3nt: TGTGCCAGCAGTTATACACTCCGGGACAGGGGGCTATCTATCTCCTACGAGCAGTACTTC
abundance: .; v_gene: TRBV12-3/TRBV12-4; d_gene: .; len: 15; j_gene: TRBJ2-1; CDR3aa: CASSPHNFRVGEQFF; CDR3nt: TGTGCCAGCAGCCCTCATAATTTCCGAGTAGGTGAGCAGTTCTTC
abundance: .; v_gene: TRBV7-9; d_gene: .; len: 17; j_gene: TRBJ1-2; CDR3aa: CASSLSSGILLHYGYTF; CDR3nt: TGTGCCAGCAGCTTATCCTCCGGAATCCTGCTCCACTATGGCTACACCTTC
abundance: .; v_gene: TRBV29-1; d_gene: .; len: 13; j_gene: TRBJ1-1; CDR3aa: CSAEGNLNTEAFF; CDR3nt: TGCAGCGCGGAGGGGAATTTGAACACTGAAGCTTTCTTT
abundance: .; v_gene: TRBV24-1; d_gene: TRBD1; len: 14; j_gene: TRBJ2-3; CDR3aa: CATSFTGGTDTQYF; CDR3nt: TGTGCCACCAGTTTTACAGGGGGCACAGATACGCAGTATTTT
abundance: once; v_gene: TRBV9; d_gene: .; len: 15; j_gene: TRBJ2-1; CDR3aa: CASSVDGTSYNEQFF; CDR3nt: TGTGCCAGCAGCGTAGACGGGACTTCCTACAATGAGCAGTTCTTC
abundance: .; v_gene: TRBV7-3; d_gene: .; len: 12; j_gene: TRBJ2-3; CDR3aa: CASSLNGDTQYF; CDR3nt: TGTGCCAGCAGCTTAAATGGCGATACGCAGTATTTT
abundance: .; v_gene: TRBV27; d_gene: .; len: 15; j_gene: TRBJ1-6; CDR3aa: CASSFQFNSDSPLHF; CDR3nt: TGTGCCAGCAGTTTTCAATTTAACAGCGATTCACCCCTCCACTTT
abundance: .; v_gene: TRBV12-3/TRBV12-4; d_gene: .; len: 14; j_gene: TRBJ1-5; CDR3aa: CASSPGHINQPQHF; CDR3nt: TGTGCCAGCAGTCCAGGACACATCAATCAGCCCCAGCATTTT
abundance: .; v_gene: TRBV25-1; d_gene: TRBD2; len: 17; j_gene: TRBJ2-3; CDR3aa: CASSEPIAGGNTDTQYF; CDR3nt: TGTGCCAGCAGTGAGCCTATAGCGGGAGGGAACACAGATACGCAGTATTTT
abundance: once; v_gene: TRBV6-2/TRBV6-3; d_gene: TRBD2; len: 13; j_gene: TRBJ2-5; CDR3aa: CASRGTNRETQYF; CDR3nt: TGTGCCAGCAGAGGGACTAACCGAGAGACCCAGTACTTC
abundance: .; v_gene: TRBV20-1; d_gene: .; len: 12; j_gene: TRBJ2-7; CDR3aa: CSARGWAYEQYF; CDR3nt: TGCAGTGCTAGAGGATGGGCCTACGAGCAGTACTTC
abundance: .; v_gene: TRBV11-2; d_gene: .; len: 13; j_gene: TRBJ2-3; CDR3aa: CASSFRTRDTQYF; CDR3nt: TGTGCCAGCAGTTTCCGAACTAGGGACACGCAGTATTTT
abundance: .; v_gene: TRBV24-1; d_gene: .; len: 13; j_gene: TRBJ2-1; CDR3aa: CATSDPGSGEQFF; CDR3nt: TGTGCCACCAGTGACCCAGGATCAGGGGAGCAGTTCTTC
abundance: .; v_gene: TRBV27; d_gene: TRBD2; len: 17; j_gene: TRBJ2-1; CDR3aa: CASSPGASGRAVNEQFF; CDR3nt: TGTGCCAGCAGCCCCGGGGCTAGCGGGAGGGCCGTAAATGAGCAGTTCTTC
abundance: .; v_gene: TRBV27; d_gene: TRBD1; len: 18; j_gene: TRBJ1-5; CDR3aa: CASSLSGPQGVGNQPQHF; CDR3nt: TGTGCCAGCAGTTTATCCGGCCCTCAGGGGGTAGGAAATCAGCCCCAGCATTTT
abundance: .; v_gene: TRBV7-2; d_gene: .; len: 16; j_gene: TRBJ2-1; CDR3aa: CASSSQKRLKNNEQFF; CDR3nt: TGTGCCAGCAGCTCCCAGAAGCGGCTAAAAAACAATGAGCAGTTCTTC
abundance: .; v_gene: TRBV11-2; d_gene: .; len: 15; j_gene: TRBJ2-7; CDR3aa: CASSTLRPMTYEQYF; CDR3nt: TGTGCCAGCAGCACCCTTAGGCCCATGACCTACGAGCAGTACTTC
abundance: .; v_gene: TRBV7-2; d_gene: TRBD1; len: 14; j_gene: TRBJ2-1; CDR3aa: CASSLSETGVEQFF; CDR3nt: TGTGCCAGCAGCTTATCCGAGACAGGGGTTGAGCAGTTCTTC
abundance: .; v_gene: TRBV30; d_gene: .; len: 13; j_gene: TRBJ1-1; CDR3aa: CAWSLSATTEAFF; CDR3nt: TGTGCCTGGAGTCTTTCGGCGACGACTGAAGCTTTCTTT
abundance: few; v_gene: TRBV20-1; d_gene: .; len: 14; j_gene: TRBJ2-7; CDR3aa: CSATLLGSSYEQYF; CDR3nt: TGCAGTGCTACCCTTCTCGGGAGCTCCTACGAGCAGTACTTC
abundance: .; v_gene: TRBV6-2/TRBV6-3; d_gene: .; len: 16; j_gene: TRBJ2-5; CDR3aa: CASSYSIAVRQETQYF; CDR3nt: TGTGCCAGCAGTTACTCTATAGCGGTTCGACAAGAGACCCAGTACTTC
abundance: .; v_gene: TRBV3-1; d_gene: TRBD2; len: 14; j_gene: TRBJ2-3; CDR3aa: CASSSNGGADTQYF; CDR3nt: TGTGCCAGCTCGTCGAACGGGGGGGCGGATACGCAGTATTTT
abundance: .; v_gene: TRBV7-3; d_gene: .; len: 16; j_gene: TRBJ2-1; CDR3aa: CASSLLGGGTYNEQFF; CDR3nt: TGTGCCAGCAGCCTCCTGGGGGGAGGAACCTACAATGAGCAGTTCTTC
abundance: few; v_gene: TRBV6-6; d_gene: TRBD1; len: 14; j_gene: TRBJ2-7; CDR3aa: CASRTGGSSYEQYF; CDR3nt: TGTGCCAGCAGAACAGGGGGCTCATCCTACGAGCAGTACTTC
abundance: .; v_gene: TRBV2; d_gene: .; len: 13; j_gene: TRBJ2-5; CDR3aa: CASSGILGETQYF; CDR3nt: TGTGCCAGCAGCGGGATTCTCGGGGAGACCCAGTACTTC
abundance: .; v_gene: TRBV11-2; d_gene: .; len: 14; j_gene: TRBJ1-5; CDR3aa: CASSWGQDNQPQHF; CDR3nt: TGTGCCAGCAGCTGGGGGCAGGACAATCAGCCCCAGCATTTT
abundance: .; v_gene: TRBV12-3/TRBV12-4; d_gene: TRBD1; len: 18; j_gene: TRBJ1-2; CDR3aa: CASSPSTGGESQSYGYTF; CDR3nt: TGTGCCAGCAGTCCCTCGACAGGGGGCGAATCCCAAAGCTATGGCTACACCTTC
abundance: .; v_gene: TRBV3-1; d_gene: TRBD1; len: 13; j_gene: TRBJ1-1; CDR3aa: CASSQVIGTDAFF; CDR3nt: TGTGCCAGCAGCCAAGTGATCGGGACAGACGCTTTCTTT